This TCR beta chain came from a study of identical twins. Per the germline V gene, CDR1 is SEHNR and CDR2 is FQNEAQ (reference sequence). With 2 bases removed from V and 0 bases from J, the gap between germline ends came to 16 bases. This CDR3 has 17 residues. This clonotype appeared a few times. Via MiXCR, TCRdb re-called the 5' RACE reads, giving one row per CDR3 protein. The sample comprises some 1,700,000 distinct CDR3 sequences, about 30% of which are singletons, and 0.25% to 0.3% rests with the top ten. V and J are TRBV7-9 and TRBJ1-2; D might be TRBD1 (5 bases). Sequencing was performed on cord blood. The sequence was obtained from a newborn girl in good health. In nucleotides, the CDR3 is TGTGCCAGCAGCTTACGACCCACAGGAGACACTAACTATGGCTACACCTTC. It yields the protein CASSLRPTGDTNYGYTF.